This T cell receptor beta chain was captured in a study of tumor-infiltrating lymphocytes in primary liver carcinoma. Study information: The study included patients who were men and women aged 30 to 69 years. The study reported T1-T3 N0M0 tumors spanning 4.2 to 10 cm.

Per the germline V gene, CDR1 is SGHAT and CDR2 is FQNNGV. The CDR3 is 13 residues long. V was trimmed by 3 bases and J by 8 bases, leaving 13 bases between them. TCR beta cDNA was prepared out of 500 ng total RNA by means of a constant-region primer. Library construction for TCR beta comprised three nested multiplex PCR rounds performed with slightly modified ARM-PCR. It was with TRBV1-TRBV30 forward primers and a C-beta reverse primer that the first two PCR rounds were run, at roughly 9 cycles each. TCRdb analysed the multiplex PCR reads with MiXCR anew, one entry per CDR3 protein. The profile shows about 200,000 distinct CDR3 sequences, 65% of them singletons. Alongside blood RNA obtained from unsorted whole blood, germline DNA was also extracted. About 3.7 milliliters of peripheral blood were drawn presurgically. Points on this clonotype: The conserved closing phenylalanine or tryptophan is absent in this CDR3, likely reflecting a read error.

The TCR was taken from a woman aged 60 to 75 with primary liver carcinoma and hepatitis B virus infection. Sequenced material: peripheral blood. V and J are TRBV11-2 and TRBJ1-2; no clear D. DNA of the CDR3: TGTGCCAGCAGCTTGGATCCAGTATCGGGCTACACCCTG. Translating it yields CASSLDPVSGYTL.